This is a list of T cell receptor beta chains from one sample in a study of response to subunit inactivated influenza vaccine. TCRdb ran MiXCR on the RT-PCR reads and lists one entry per CDR3 protein. The profile shows roughly 700,000 distinct CDR3 sequences, 15% to 19% of them singletons. This specimen consisted of PBMCs from blood, obtained 11 to 12 days after vaccination. These receptors originate from a man aged 45-65 years who received an inactivated influenza vaccine. CDR3s include the opening cysteine and the closing phenylalanine or tryptophan. Each record gives: D gene, J gene, clone size, CDR3 length, V gene, CDR3 protein, CDR3 DNA. The D gene is left open where the match is weak. Expanded clones are given a class, and other clones once, few, many or no size at all.

D: -; J: TRBJ2-3; size: few; length: 15; V: TRBV7-9; CDR3: CASSGSGTSTDTQYF; DNA: TGTGCCAGCAGCGGGTCAGGGACTAGCACAGATACGCAGTATTTT
D: TRBD2; J: TRBJ2-3; size: -; length: 17; V: TRBV3-1; CDR3: CASSQEWGTSGTDTQYF; DNA: TGTGCCAGCAGCCAAGAATGGGGGACTAGCGGCACAGATACGCAGTATTTT
D: -; J: TRBJ1-6; size: -; length: 13; V: TRBV5-1; CDR3: CASSWRLNSPLHF; DNA: TGCGCCAGCAGCTGGAGATTAAATTCACCCCTCCACTTT
D: TRBD2; J: TRBJ2-1; size: few; length: 17; V: TRBV9; CDR3: CASSAEHSGRANNEQFF; DNA: TGTGCCAGCAGCGCCGAGCATAGCGGGAGGGCCAACAATGAGCAGTTCTTC
D: -; J: TRBJ2-7; size: few; length: 15; V: TRBV5-1; CDR3: CASSHGQGGSYEQYF; DNA: TGCGCCAGCAGCCACGGACAGGGAGGGTCCTACGAGCAGTACTTC
D: -; J: TRBJ1-1; size: -; length: 18; V: TRBV16; CDR3: CASSQSARLVSENTEAFF; DNA: TGTGCCAGCAGCCAATCGGCCCGCTTGGTGTCGGAGAACACTGAAGCTTTCTTT
D: -; J: TRBJ1-2; size: -; length: 15; V: TRBV20-1; CDR3: CCASSGGHSNYGYTF; DNA: TGCTGTGCTAGCTCGGGGGGCCATTCTAACTATGGCTACACCTTC
D: -; J: TRBJ2-2; size: -; length: 13; V: TRBV10-2; CDR3: CASQWRATGELFF; DNA: TGCGCCAGCCAGTGGAGGGCCACCGGGGAGCTGTTTTTT
D: -; J: TRBJ1-4; size: -; length: 16; V: TRBV4-1; CDR3: CASSLVQTGANEKLFF; DNA: TGCGCCAGCAGCCTAGTACAGACCGGGGCTAATGAAAAACTGTTTTTT
D: -; J: TRBJ2-5; size: -; length: 15; V: TRBV5-1; CDR3: CASSPYRLVQETQYF; DNA: TGCGCCAGCAGCCCTTATAGACTAGTCCAAGAGACCCAGTACTTC
D: -; J: TRBJ2-7; size: -; length: 14; V: TRBV30; CDR3: CAWSVPPGRYEQYF; DNA: TGTGCCTGGAGTGTACCGCCGGGGAGGTACGAGCAGTACTTC
D: TRBD1; J: TRBJ1-3; size: -; length: 13; V: TRBV12-5; CDR3: CASAEDRAYTIYF; DNA: TGTGCTAGTGCCGAGGACAGGGCATACACCATATATTTT
D: -; J: TRBJ2-1; size: many; length: 16; V: TRBV7-9; CDR3: CASSPPGLTSYNEQFF; DNA: TGTGCCAGCAGCCCACCGGGACTGACCTCCTACAATGAGCAGTTCTTC
D: TRBD2; J: TRBJ2-5; size: -; length: 16; V: TRBV20-1; CDR3: CSARGRTSGSQETQYF; DNA: TGCAGTGCTAGAGGCCGGACTAGCGGATCTCAAGAGACCCAGTACTTC
D: -; J: TRBJ1-5; size: -; length: 13; V: TRBV7-2; CDR3: CASSLRMSQPQHF; DNA: TGTGCCAGCAGCTTAAGGATGAGCCAGCCCCAGCATTTT
D: TRBD1; J: TRBJ2-5; size: -; length: 16; V: TRBV11-1; CDR3: CASSQAWDSQRETQYF; DNA: TGTGCCAGCAGCCAGGCCTGGGACAGCCAGCGGGAGACCCAGTACTTC
D: TRBD2; J: TRBJ2-1; size: many; length: 15; V: TRBV4-2; CDR3: CASSQDRGGYNEQFF; DNA: TGTGCCAGCAGCCAAGATCGCGGGGGTTACAATGAGCAGTTCTTC
D: -; J: TRBJ2-5; size: many; length: 17; V: TRBV4-3; CDR3: CASSQDVIEGTQETQYF; DNA: TGCGCCAGCAGCCAAGATGTGATTGAGGGCACCCAAGAGACCCAGTACTTC
D: -; J: TRBJ2-5; size: -; length: 16; V: TRBV6-1; CDR3: CASSEVVGAGQETQYF; DNA: TGTGCCAGCAGTGAAGTAGTAGGGGCGGGGCAAGAGACCCAGTACTTC
D: -; J: TRBJ2-2; size: -; length: 19; V: TRBV5-1; CDR3: CASSSAPWLTASNTGELFF; DNA: TGCGCCAGCAGCAGCGCCCCATGGTTGACAGCCTCGAACACCGGGGAGCTGTTTTTT
D: TRBD2; J: TRBJ2-5; size: -; length: 12; V: TRBV7-2; CDR3: CASSLRGRGGYF; DNA: TGTGCCAGCAGCTTAAGGGGGCGGGGGGGATACTTC
D: -; J: TRBJ1-2; size: -; length: 12; V: TRBV2; CDR3: CASWVVDYGYTF; DNA: TGTGCCAGCTGGGTTGTTGACTATGGCTACACCTTC
D: -; J: TRBJ2-5; size: -; length: 14; V: TRBV7-2; CDR3: CASSFGIRVETQYF; DNA: TGTGCCAGCAGCTTTGGTATTAGGGTGGAGACCCAGTACTTC
D: TRBD2; J: TRBJ2-5; size: -; length: 15; V: TRBV28; CDR3: CASSFSGGNQETQYF; DNA: TGTGCCAGCAGTTTTAGCGGGGGGAACCAAGAGACCCAGTACTTC
D: -; J: TRBJ2-4; size: -; length: 14; V: TRBV20-1; CDR3: CSVLPRTIQSLQYF; DNA: TGCAGTGTCTTACCTCGGACTATTCAGAGTCTCCAGTACTTC
D: TRBD2; J: TRBJ2-1; size: few; length: 15; V: TRBV5-1; CDR3: CASSFRPAGVEEQFF; DNA: TGCGCCAGCAGCTTTCGTCCAGCGGGAGTAGAGGAGCAGTTCTTC
D: TRBD1; J: TRBJ2-7; size: few; length: 16; V: TRBV25-1; CDR3: CASSAGTGAGSYEQYF; DNA: TGTGCCAGCAGTGCCGGGACAGGGGCGGGGTCCTACGAGCAGTACTTC
D: -; J: TRBJ2-3; size: few; length: 14; V: TRBV29-1; CDR3: CSVAGSSPTDTQYF; DNA: TGCAGCGTTGCCGGGTCCTCTCCCACAGATACGCAGTATTTT
D: -; J: TRBJ1-2; size: -; length: 13; V: TRBV20-1; CDR3: CSAGGGTNYGYTF; DNA: TGCAGTGCGGGCGGGGGTACTAACTATGGCTACACCTTC
D: -; J: TRBJ1-2; size: few; length: 13; V: TRBV12-3/TRBV12-4; CDR3: CASLEYLTDGYTF; DNA: TGTGCCAGCTTGGAATATTTGACGGATGGCTACACCTTC
D: TRBD2; J: TRBJ2-7; size: few; length: 14; V: TRBV30; CDR3: CAFQRGPSSYEQYF; DNA: TGTGCCTTTCAGCGGGGGCCAAGCTCCTACGAGCAGTACTTC
D: TRBD2; J: TRBJ2-5; size: -; length: 14; V: TRBV6-2/TRBV6-3; CDR3: CASRERGGTETQYF; DNA: TGTGCCAGCAGAGAGCGGGGGGGCACAGAGACCCAGTACTTC
D: TRBD1; J: TRBJ2-7; size: few; length: 15; V: TRBV2; CDR3: CASSSTGTGGTEQYF; DNA: TGTGCCAGCAGTTCCACCGGGACAGGGGGTACGGAGCAGTACTTC
D: -; J: TRBJ2-1; size: -; length: 17; V: TRBV4-2; CDR3: CASSQGVAGSSYNEQFF; DNA: TGTGCCAGCAGCCAAGGAGTTGCGGGGAGCTCCTACAATGAGCAGTTCTTC
D: -; J: TRBJ2-3; size: few; length: 13; V: TRBV7-2; CDR3: CASSPFRGDTQYF; DNA: TGTGCCAGCAGCCCTTTCCGAGGAGATACGCAGTATTTT
D: -; J: TRBJ2-1; size: many; length: 13; V: TRBV7-2; CDR3: CASSPVSYNEQFF; DNA: TGTGCCAGCAGCCCGGTATCCTACAATGAGCAGTTCTTC
D: TRBD2; J: TRBJ2-1; size: -; length: 15; V: TRBV28; CDR3: CASSSSGSGWVEQFF; DNA: TGTGCCAGCAGCTCGAGCGGGAGTGGCTGGGTTGAGCAGTTCTTC
D: TRBD2; J: TRBJ2-5; size: few; length: 13; V: TRBV30; CDR3: CASEGLAGETQYF; DNA: TGTGCCTCGGAAGGTCTAGCGGGAGAGACCCAGTACTTC
D: -; J: TRBJ2-1; size: -; length: 16; V: TRBV7-3; CDR3: CASSLKLGKEYNEQFF; DNA: TGTGCCAGCAGCCTCAAATTGGGGAAAGAGTACAATGAGCAGTTCTTC
D: TRBD2; J: TRBJ2-5; size: -; length: 16; V: TRBV3-1; CDR3: CASSQGSGGAGETQYF; DNA: TGTGCCAGCAGCCAAGGCAGCGGGGGGGCCGGGGAGACCCAGTACTTC
D: -; J: TRBJ2-2; size: many; length: 17; V: TRBV6-5; CDR3: CASSYSIMGVNTGELFF; DNA: TGTGCCAGCAGTTACTCGATAATGGGAGTTAACACCGGGGAGCTGTTTTTT
D: -; J: TRBJ2-3; size: -; length: 16; V: TRBV18; CDR3: CASSLQGGSTTDTQYF; DNA: TGTGCCAGCTCTCTCCAGGGCGGCAGTACCACAGATACGCAGTATTTT
D: TRBD1; J: TRBJ2-2; size: few; length: 17; V: TRBV20-1; CDR3: CSARDYKQGVSTGELFF; DNA: TGCAGTGCTAGAGATTATAAACAGGGGGTCTCAACCGGGGAGCTGTTTTTT
D: -; J: TRBJ2-5; size: many; length: 11; V: TRBV18; CDR3: CASSQQETQYF; DNA: TGTGCCAGCAGCCAACAAGAGACCCAGTACTTC